This is a list of T cell receptor beta chains from one sample in a study of CD8+CD57+ T cells in acquired aplastic anemia. Each CDR3 protein is one row after TCRdb ran MiXCR on the reads. The table records about 98,000 distinct CDR3 sequences, around 70% of them present only once. Source material: sorted CD4+, CD8+, or CD8+CD57+ T cells (not recorded which) from PBMCs. These receptors came from a human donor with aplastic anemia. The CDR3 runs from the conserved cysteine through the conserved F or W. A D gene is named only where the DNA matches it firmly. Expanded clones get a size class; other rows say once, few or many, or leave the size out.

CASSQVQGTEAFF TGCGCCAGCAGCCAAGTACAAGGTACTGAAGCTTTCTTT TRBJ1-1 TRBV4-1 . .
CASSSMPLAGLFF TGTGCCAGCAGTTCCATGCCCCTAGCGGGACTGTTCTTC TRBJ2-1 TRBV6-5 TRBD2 .
CASSVGMNTEAFF TGTGCCAGCAGTGTCGGTATGAACACTGAAGCTTTCTTT TRBJ1-1 TRBV2 . .
CAIGSGSIVYGYTF TGTGCCATCGGCTCAGGGAGCATAGTCTATGGCTACACCTTC TRBJ1-2 TRBV10-3 . .
CSALDRGTEAFF TGCAGTGCTTTAGACAGGGGAACTGAAGCTTTCTTT TRBJ1-1 TRBV20-1 TRBD1 few
CSALTGFQFF TGCAGTGCCCTAACAGGATTCCAGTTCTTC TRBJ2-1 TRBV20-1 . once
CSASLRDYGTDTQYF TGCAGTGCTAGTCTTCGGGACTACGGCACAGATACGCAGTATTTT TRBJ2-3 TRBV20-1 TRBD2 once
CAIRQKMNTEAFF TGTGCCATCAGACAGAAAATGAACACTGAAGCTTTCTTT TRBJ1-1 TRBV10-3 . few
CSVVSNGAHEQYF TGCAGCGTTGTAAGTAATGGGGCCCACGAGCAGTACTTC TRBJ2-7 TRBV29-1 . .
CASSHTGTGAYEQYF TGTGCCAGCAGTCATACCGGGACAGGAGCCTACGAGCAGTACTTC TRBJ2-7 TRBV10-3 TRBD1 once
CSADTGGWEPQHF TGCAGTGCTGATACAGGGGGCTGGGAGCCCCAGCATTTT TRBJ1-5 TRBV20-1 TRBD1 .
CASSEAGQFYNSPLHF TGTGCCAGCAGTGAAGCCGGACAGTTTTATAATTCACCCCTCCACTTT TRBJ1-6 TRBV2 . .
CAISDGTGSQPQHF TGTGCCATCAGTGACGGGACAGGCAGTCAGCCCCAGCATTTT TRBJ1-5 TRBV10-3 TRBD1 .
CASSLSAPGLYEQYF TGTGCCAGCAGCTTATCGGCCCCGGGACTCTACGAGCAGTACTTC TRBJ2-7 TRBV7-6 . .
CSARDGFGVTEAFF TGCAGTGCTAGAGATGGGTTCGGGGTCACTGAAGCTTTCTTT TRBJ1-1 TRBV20-1 . many
CASTVSGGSTDTQYF TGCGCCAGCACCGTATCTGGGGGATCCACAGATACGCAGTATTTT TRBJ2-3 TRBV5-1 . .
CATSREMQGTEAFF TGTGCCACCAGCAGAGAAATGCAGGGAACTGAAGCTTTCTTT TRBJ1-1 TRBV15 . once
CSVFGPRANAEAFF TGCAGTGTCTTCGGGCCCAGGGCGAACGCTGAAGCTTTCTTT TRBJ1-1 TRBV20-1 . .
CASSPGVETEAFF TGTGCCAGCAGCCCAGGGGTCGAGACTGAAGCTTTCTTT TRBJ1-1 TRBV5-5 . few
CASSESTASGRWETQYF TGCGCCAGCAGTGAGTCGACGGCTAGCGGGAGGTGGGAGACCCAGTACTTC TRBJ2-5 TRBV10-1 TRBD2 medium-sized
CARGGGQGCQPQHF TGTGCCAGAGGGGGGGGACAGGGGTGTCAGCCCCAGCATTTT TRBJ1-5 TRBV19 TRBD1 .
CSVTGGTNYEQYF TGCAGCGTCACAGGGGGCACTAACTACGAGCAGTACTTC TRBJ2-7 TRBV29-1 TRBD1 .
CSAKVGVDGYTF TGCAGTGCTAAAGTAGGGGTTGATGGCTACACCTTC TRBJ1-2 TRBV20-1 . .
CSVVGGDNYGYTF TGCAGCGTTGTAGGCGGAGATAACTATGGCTACACCTTC TRBJ1-2 TRBV29-1 . .
CASRSNPREETQYF TGTGCCAGCAGGTCCAACCCACGAGAAGAGACCCAGTACTTC TRBJ2-5 TRBV2 . .
CASSLRGGTGNLNTEAFF TGTGCCAGCAGCTTAAGGGGGGGGACAGGGAACTTGAACACTGAAGCTTTCTTT TRBJ1-1 TRBV7-3 TRBD1 .
CASSQRQGSQYF TGTGCCAGCAGCCAACGACAGGGTTCGCAGTACTTC TRBJ2-7 TRBV7-6 TRBD1 .
CATKASGANVLTF TGTGCCACCAAGGCCTCTGGGGCCAACGTCCTGACTTTC TRBJ2-6 TRBV24-1 . .
CSARLRDEYNEQFF TGCAGTGCTAGATTGCGGGACGAATACAATGAGCAGTTCTTC TRBJ2-1 TRBV20-1 . .
CASSPNPRAMNTEAFF TGTGCCAGCAGTCCTAATCCGAGGGCGATGAACACTGAAGCTTTCTTT TRBJ1-1 TRBV12-3/TRBV12-4 . many
CASSQVANKADTQYF TGCGCCAGCAGCCAAGTCGCGAATAAGGCAGATACGCAGTATTTT TRBJ2-3 TRBV4-3 . .
CATSRDLGDTQYF TGTGCCACCAGCAGAGATCTCGGAGATACGCAGTATTTT TRBJ2-3 TRBV15 . .
CSARKPSDNEQFF TGCAGTGCTAGAAAGCCTAGCGACAATGAGCAGTTCTTC TRBJ2-1 TRBV20-1 . .
CSAGRGTQETQYF TGCAGTGCTGGGCGGGGGACCCAAGAGACCCAGTACTTC TRBJ2-5 TRBV20-1 TRBD2 .
CAWNVNTEAFF TGTGCCTGGAACGTAAACACTGAAGCTTTCTTT TRBJ1-1 TRBV30 . .